This is a list of T cell receptor beta chains from one sample in a study of post-analysis software for immune sequencing data. TCRdb fed the PCR reads into MiXCR, producing one record per CDR3 protein. Of around 180,000 distinct CDR3 sequences listed, 30% are singletons. The sequenced material came from blood. The receptor source for this set is a girl aged 5-17 years with multiple sclerosis. Each CDR3 is given with its conserved first and last residue. A D gene is named only where the DNA matches it firmly. Size is stated for part of the rows, as once, few or many counts, or as a class when the clone is expanded.

v_call	clone_size	j_call	d_call	cdr3_aa	cdr3_nt
TRBV7-2	NA	TRBJ2-7	TRBD2	CASSLLAASRSEQYF	TGTGCCAGCAGCTTACTAGCGGCCTCGAGGTCCGAGCAGTACTTC
TRBV12-3/TRBV12-4	few	TRBJ2-7	NA	CASSLPLNEQYF	TGTGCCAGCAGTCTTCCCCTCAATGAGCAGTACTTC
TRBV29-1	many	TRBJ1-2	NA	CSVPTGTGYGYTF	TGCAGCGTGCCAACCGGGACGGGCTATGGCTACACCTTC
TRBV28	NA	TRBJ2-2	TRBD2	CASSRGTSGRAAGELFF	TGTGCCAGCAGTAGGGGGACTAGCGGGAGGGCCGCCGGGGAGCTGTTTTTT
TRBV7-9	NA	TRBJ1-3	NA	CASSLGTGSLSSGNTIYF	TGTGCCAGCAGCTTAGGAACAGGATCCCTCAGCTCTGGAAACACCATATATTTT
TRBV12-3/TRBV12-4	many	TRBJ2-7	NA	CASTVTSSSYEQYF	TGTGCCAGCACCGTAACTAGCTCCTCCTACGAGCAGTACTTC
TRBV3-1	NA	TRBJ2-2	NA	CASSQQLVNSAGELFF	TGTGCCAGCAGCCAACAACTAGTTAATTCCGCCGGGGAGCTGTTTTTT
TRBV5-6	NA	TRBJ2-7	NA	CASSSGLSYEQYF	TGTGCCAGCAGCTCCGGTTTGTCCTACGAGCAGTACTTC
TRBV4-1	many	TRBJ2-3	NA	CASSHSSGRTDTQYF	TGCGCCAGCAGCCACAGTAGCGGTCGCACAGATACGCAGTATTTT
TRBV12-3/TRBV12-4	NA	TRBJ2-7	NA	CACSFRAGLTYEQYF	TGTGCCTGCAGTTTTAGGGCAGGGTTAACCTACGAGCAGTACTTC
TRBV20-1	once	TRBJ2-1	TRBD1	CSASWTGAHEQFF	TGCAGTGCTAGCTGGACAGGGGCCCATGAGCAGTTCTTC
TRBV4-1	many	TRBJ1-1	NA	CASSPRAGTEAFF	TGCGCCAGCAGCCCACGGGCGGGGACTGAAGCTTTCTTT
TRBV5-1	few	TRBJ1-1	NA	CASSTLPDKTEAFF	TGCGCCAGCAGCACCCTCCCGGATAAAACTGAAGCTTTCTTT
TRBV27	NA	TRBJ2-7	TRBD1	CASSLPGQGYEQYF	TGTGCCAGCAGTTTACCGGGACAGGGTTACGAGCAGTACTTC
TRBV5-1	many	TRBJ2-7	TRBD2	CASSLAGASSSYEQYF	TGCGCCAGCAGCTTAGCGGGAGCCTCCAGCTCCTACGAGCAGTACTTC
TRBV3-1	many	TRBJ1-2	NA	CASSQDAQGLGYTF	TGTGCCAGCAGCCAAGATGCGCAGGGCCTTGGCTACACCTTC
TRBV28	many	TRBJ2-7	TRBD2	CATRTGGPEQYF	TGTGCCACCCGGACGGGGGGACCCGAGCAGTACTTC
TRBV4-1	NA	TRBJ2-1	NA	CASSQAFTRGKGNEQFF	TGCGCCAGCAGCCAAGCGTTCACCCGCGGGAAAGGCAATGAGCAGTTCTTC
TRBV6-5	NA	TRBJ1-2	NA	CASTNGDGGANYGYTF	TGTGCCAGCACCAACGGGGACGGCGGGGCTAACTATGGCTACACCTTC
TRBV5-1	few	TRBJ1-4	TRBD1	CASSVTGSNEKLFF	TGCGCCAGCAGCGTGACAGGGTCTAATGAAAAACTGTTTTTT
TRBV20-1	NA	TRBJ1-1	NA	CSAGEQDTEAFF	TGCAGTGCTGGAGAACAGGACACTGAAGCTTTCTTT
TRBV27	few	TRBJ1-5	NA	CASSLMWGNQPQHF	TGTGCCAGCAGTTTAATGTGGGGCAATCAGCCCCAGCATTTT
TRBV5-5	NA	TRBJ2-6	NA	CASSFLSNSGANVLTF	TGCGCCAGCAGCTTCCTAAGTAACTCTGGGGCCAACGTCCTGACTTTC
TRBV28	once	TRBJ2-1	TRBD2	CASRLGLAVYNGQFF	TGTGCCAGCAGATTGGGGCTAGCGGTCTACAATGGGCAGTTCTTC
TRBV29-1	many	TRBJ1-1	TRBD1	CSALQGVITEAFF	TGCAGCGCCTTACAGGGGGTGATCACTGAAGCTTTCTTT
TRBV4-1	NA	TRBJ2-1	NA	CASSPLWGPQNNEQFF	TGCGCCAGCAGCCCGCTTTGGGGACCCCAAAACAATGAGCAGTTCTTC
TRBV4-1	once	TRBJ2-1	TRBD2	CASSQVASGRADEQFF	TGCGCCAGCAGCCAAGTTGCTAGCGGACGGGCGGATGAGCAGTTCTTC
TRBV28	few	TRBJ2-1	TRBD2	CASRLAGEGYNEQFF	TGTGCCAGCAGACTAGCGGGAGAAGGGTACAATGAGCAGTTCTTC
TRBV12-3/TRBV12-4	NA	TRBJ2-7	TRBD2	CASSLRRGGTQHYEQYF	TGTGCCAGCAGTTTACGGCGGGGGGGCACGCAACACTACGAGCAGTACTTC
TRBV12-3/TRBV12-4	NA	TRBJ2-3	NA	CASSLEGWRTDTEYF	TGTGCCAGCAGTTTAGAAGGTTGGCGCACAGATACGGAGTATTTT
TRBV9	NA	TRBJ2-3	NA	CASSVALSVTQYF	TGTGCCAGCAGCGTAGCTCTGTCGGTTACGCAGTATTTT
TRBV20-1	NA	TRBJ2-1	TRBD2	CSARGTSGTYNEQFF	TGCAGTGCTAGAGGGACTAGCGGGACCTACAATGAGCAGTTCTTC
TRBV29-1	many	TRBJ2-7	NA	CSVVGPSYEQYF	TGCAGCGTTGTAGGACCTTCATACGAGCAGTACTTC
TRBV27	many	TRBJ1-1	NA	CASSPGGMAFF	TGTGCCAGCAGTCCCGGGGGTATGGCTTTCTTT
TRBV20-1	many	TRBJ2-7	NA	CSASRGDSYEQYF	TGCAGTGCTAGTCGCGGGGATTCGTACGAGCAGTACTTC
TRBV7-9	NA	TRBJ2-5	NA	CASSLGQGIETQYF	TGTGCCAGCAGCTTGGGGCAGGGGATCGAGACCCAGTACTTC
TRBV5-1	many	TRBJ2-6	TRBD1	CASSLGPGQGTSSGANVLTF	TGCGCCAGCAGCTTGGGTCCCGGACAGGGGACTTCTTCTGGGGCCAACGTCCTGACTTTC
TRBV20-1	many	TRBJ2-1	NA	CSARASTVAGFYNEQFF	TGCAGTGCTAGAGCCTCTACGGTAGCTGGTTTCTACAATGAGCAGTTCTTC
TRBV5-1	NA	TRBJ1-1	NA	CAGSYRGIEACF	TGCGCCGGCAGCTACCGTGGGATTGAAGCTTGCTTT
TRBV14	NA	TRBJ2-3	TRBD2	CASSQMREEVADTQYF	TGTGCCAGCAGCCAAATGCGGGAGGAGGTAGCAGATACGCAGTATTTT
TRBV5-1	NA	TRBJ2-6	NA	CASSLGTF	TGCGCCAGCAGCCTCGGGACTTTC
TRBV20-1	many	TRBJ2-4	TRBD2	CSARDLLAGVSGIQYF	TGCAGTGCTAGAGATCTACTAGCGGGAGTGTCAGGCATTCAGTACTTC
TRBV4-1	few	TRBJ1-2	NA	CASSQGEEYGYTF	TGCGCCAGCAGCCAAGGCGAGGAGTATGGCTACACCTTC
TRBV20-1	few	TRBJ1-1	TRBD1	CSARPGGLWGEAFF	TGCAGTGCTAGACCAGGGGGCTTGTGGGGTGAAGCTTTCTTT
TRBV6-2/TRBV6-3	many	TRBJ2-7	TRBD2	CASNIAGAYEQYF	TGTGCCAGCAACATAGCGGGAGCCTACGAGCAGTACTTC
TRBV30	few	TRBJ2-7	NA	CAWDSITEQVDEQYF	TGTGCCTGGGATTCTATAACAGAACAGGTCGACGAGCAGTACTTC
TRBV29-1	NA	TRBJ2-5	TRBD2	CSVGGGTSQETQYF	TGCAGCGTTGGGGGAGGGACCTCACAAGAGACCCAGTACTTC
TRBV6-6	NA	TRBJ2-3	TRBD2	CASSDLAGVLDAQYF	TGTGCCAGCAGTGACCTAGCGGGAGTTTTGGATGCGCAGTATTTT
TRBV7-7	NA	TRBJ2-3	NA	CASSFIGIGLCTDTQYF	TGTGCCAGCAGCTTTATCGGTATAGGTCTCTGCACAGATACGCAGTATTTT
TRBV11-3	once	TRBJ1-3	NA	CASSQSGTPGNTIYF	TGTGCCAGCAGCCAATCCGGGACACCTGGAAACACCATATATTTT
TRBV18	NA	TRBJ2-1	TRBD2	CASSPPPGGEGEQFF	TGTGCCAGCTCACCCCCACCGGGAGGGGAAGGTGAGCAGTTCTTC
TRBV27	NA	TRBJ2-2	TRBD2	CASSLEASGSTGELFF	TGTGCCAGCAGTTTAGAGGCTAGCGGGAGTACCGGGGAGCTGTTTTTT
TRBV30	once	TRBJ1-2	NA	CAWSIGQPYGYTF	TGTGCCTGGAGTATAGGGCAGCCCTATGGCTACACCTTC
TRBV29-1	many	TRBJ2-7	TRBD1	CSVRDSSYEQYF	TGCAGCGTTCGGGACAGCTCCTACGAGCAGTACTTC
TRBV7-9	NA	TRBJ1-1	TRBD1	CASSPDRDVSEAFF	TGTGCCAGCAGCCCGGACAGGGACGTTTCTGAAGCTTTCTTT